The clone carrying this T cell receptor (beta chain) was observed a single time. Its antigen remains unidentified. The CDR3 consists of 13 residues. Germline assignment: CDR1 MNHEY and CDR2 SMNVEV (reference sequence). Trimming took 6 bases from V and 7 from J; bases not matched to a gene: 4. The sample originates from a study of cytomegalovirus exposure and HLA in healthy donors. PCR was performed using 60 Vbeta and 13 Jbeta primers. The assay was immunoSEQ multiplex PCR, and TCRdb's table has in-frame clones only and misses some. The repertoire consists of 180,000 or so clones, with more than 65% occurring once and the leading ten covering roughly 2.5%. Study observations and caveats: Later analysis demonstrated an association between a missense DCLRE1C variant and TCR beta V- and J-gene trimming. Earlier findings revealed that most TCR beta V segments proved productive either about 87% or about 30% of the time. Associated with cytomegalovirus, according to the listing, were some 180 TCR beta chains. Sequencing probably produced one cluster of sequence variants that were highly shared.

The sequence came from a young woman in good health and CMV-seropositive. This rearrangement joins TRBV27 to TRBJ1-5; 9 nucleotides agree with TRBD1. Sequencing was done on a sample of PBMCs. This chain's CDR3 is CASRGQGAQPQHF. The CDR3 bases are TGTGCCAGCAGGGGACAGGGAGCCCAGCCCCAGCATTTT.